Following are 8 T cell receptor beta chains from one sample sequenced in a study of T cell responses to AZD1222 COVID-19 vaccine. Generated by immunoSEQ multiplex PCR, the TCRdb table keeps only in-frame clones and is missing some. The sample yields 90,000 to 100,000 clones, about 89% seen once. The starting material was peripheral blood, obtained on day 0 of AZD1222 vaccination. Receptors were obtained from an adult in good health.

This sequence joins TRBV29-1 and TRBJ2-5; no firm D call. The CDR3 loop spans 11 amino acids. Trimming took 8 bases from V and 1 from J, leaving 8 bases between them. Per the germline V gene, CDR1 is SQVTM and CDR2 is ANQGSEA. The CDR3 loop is CSLNIQETQYF. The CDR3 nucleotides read TGCAGCCTTAACATCCAAGAGACCCAGTACTTC.

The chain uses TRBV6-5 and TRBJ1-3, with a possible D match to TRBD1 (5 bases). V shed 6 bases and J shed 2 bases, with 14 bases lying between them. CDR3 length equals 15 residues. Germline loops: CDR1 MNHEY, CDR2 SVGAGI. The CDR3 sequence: CASSRVKGAGNTIYF. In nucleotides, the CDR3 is TGTGCCAGCAGCAGGGTTAAGGGTGCTGGAAACACCATATATTTT.

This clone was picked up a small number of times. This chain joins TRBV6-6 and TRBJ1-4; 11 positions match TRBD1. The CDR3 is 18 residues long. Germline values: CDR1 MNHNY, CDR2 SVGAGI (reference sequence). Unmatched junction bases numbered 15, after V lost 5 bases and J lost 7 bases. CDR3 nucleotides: TGTGCCAGCAGTCTTCGGACAGGGGGCGTTAGGTTAGGTGAAAAACTGTTTTTT. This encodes CASSLRTGGVRLGEKLFF.

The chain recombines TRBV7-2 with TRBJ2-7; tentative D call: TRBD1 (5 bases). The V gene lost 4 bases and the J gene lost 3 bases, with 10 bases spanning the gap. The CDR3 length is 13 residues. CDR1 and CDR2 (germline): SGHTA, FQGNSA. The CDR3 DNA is TGTGCCAGCAGCTACGTGCAGGGCTACGAGCAGTACTTC. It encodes CASSYVQGYEQYF. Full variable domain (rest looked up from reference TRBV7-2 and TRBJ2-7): GAGVSQSPSNKVTEKGKDVELRCDPISGHTALYWYRQSLGQGLEFLIYFQGNSAPDKSGLPSDRFSAERTGGSVSTLTIQRTQQEDSAVYLCASSYVQGYEQYFGPGTRLTVT.

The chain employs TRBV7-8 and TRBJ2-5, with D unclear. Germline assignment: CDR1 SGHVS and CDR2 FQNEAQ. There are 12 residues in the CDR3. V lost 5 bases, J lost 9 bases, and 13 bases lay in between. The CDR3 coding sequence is TGTGCCAGCAGCCGCTTCGCGGCGGCCCAGTACTTC. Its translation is CASSRFAAAQYF.

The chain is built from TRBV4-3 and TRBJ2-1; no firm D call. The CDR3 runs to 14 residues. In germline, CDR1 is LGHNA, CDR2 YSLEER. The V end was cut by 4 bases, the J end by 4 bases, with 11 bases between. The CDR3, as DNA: TGCGCCAGCAGCCCCGCGGTAGAATACAATGAGCAGTTCTTC. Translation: CASSPAVEYNEQFF.

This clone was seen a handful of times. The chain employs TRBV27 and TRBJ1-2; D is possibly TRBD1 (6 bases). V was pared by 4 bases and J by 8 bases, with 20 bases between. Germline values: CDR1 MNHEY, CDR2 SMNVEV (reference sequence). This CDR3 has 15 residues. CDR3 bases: TGTGCCAGCAGTTACACCTACCTCAGGGGTGGCGGCTACACCTTC. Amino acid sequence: CASSYTYLRGGGYTF.

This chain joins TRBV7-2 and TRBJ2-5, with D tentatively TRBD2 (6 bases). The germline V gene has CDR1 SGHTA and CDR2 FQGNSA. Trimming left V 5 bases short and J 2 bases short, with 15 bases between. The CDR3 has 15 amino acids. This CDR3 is CASSQNDRGQETQYF. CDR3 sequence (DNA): TGTGCCAGCAGCCAAAATGACCGGGGGCAAGAGACCCAGTACTTC.